One sample yielded the 20 T cell receptor beta chains listed below, sequenced in a study of T cell responses to AZD1222 COVID-19 vaccine. Some clones are missing from TCRdb's copy, which holds only in-frame ones; the method was immunoSEQ multiplex PCR. The sample consists of roughly 100,000 clones, about 88% of them appearing once. The input for sequencing was peripheral blood, taken on day 0 of AZD1222 vaccination. The receptors stem from an adult in good health.

The gene calls are TRBV4-1 and TRBJ2-3; 10 bases fit TRBD2. J lost 6 bases, V lost 3 bases, and 12 bases had no gene match. Per the germline V gene, CDR1 is MGHRA and CDR2 is YSYEKL. This CDR3 has 17 residues. CDR3 in amino acids: CASSHPVSGRRGDTQYF. The DNA for the CDR3 is TGCGCCAGCAGCCACCCTGTTAGCGGGAGGAGGGGGGATACGCAGTATTTT.

V is TRBV4-1 and J is TRBJ1-5; no definite D call. This CDR3 contains 15 residues. Germline CDR1 and CDR2: MGHRA and YSYEKL. Trimming left V 2 bases short and J 0 bases short, with 8 bases between. The CDR3 protein is CASSQIKNSNQPQHF. DNA of the CDR3: TGCGCCAGCAGCCAAATCAAGAATAGCAATCAGCCCCAGCATTTT.

The chain combines TRBV5-1 with TRBJ2-3, with D possibly being TRBD1 or TRBD2 (5 bases each). CDR1 is SGHRS and CDR2 is YFSETQ in the germline V gene. Trimming removed 4 bases at V and 0 bases at J, with 15 bases between. The CDR3 is 16 amino acids. Written as DNA, the CDR3 is TGCGCCAGCAGCATGGATGGGGACGCTAGCACAGATACGCAGTATTTT. It is translated as CASSMDGDASTDTQYF.

This chain joins TRBV5-4 and TRBJ1-2, with D unclear. This CDR3 spans 13 amino acids. The V end was cut by 2 bases, the J end by 7 bases, with 12 bases between. The germline V gene has CDR1 SGHNT and CDR2 YYREEE (reference sequence). The CDR3, as DNA: TGTGCCAGCAGCTTTACCCCCCTTATTGGCTACACCTTC. This gives the protein CASSFTPLIGYTF.

The DNA of the CDR3 is TGTGCCAGCAGTTTAAGGGGCCCTATCACAGATACGCAGTATTTT. This codes for CASSLRGPITDTQYF. The rearrangement uses TRBV28 and TRBJ2-3, with a possible D match to TRBD1 (5 bases). The length of the CDR3 is 15 residues. Germline assignment: CDR1 MDHEN and CDR2 SYDVKM. V dropped 2 bases and J dropped 2 bases, with 11 bases sitting between them.

The rearrangement joins TRBV7-2 to TRBJ1-2; D remains ambiguous. The CDR3 is 13 residues long. Per the germline V gene, CDR1 is SGHTA and CDR2 is FQGNSA. V dropped 4 bases and J dropped 0 bases, with 6 bases sitting between them. The CDR3 here is CASSSRANYGYTF. CDR3 sequence (DNA): TGTGCCAGCAGCTCGAGGGCTAACTATGGCTACACCTTC.

The chain joins TRBV7-3 to TRBJ2-7; no reliable D call. Germline CDR1 is SGHTA and CDR2 is FQGTGA. The CDR3 is made up of 15 amino acids. The V end lost 1 base, the J end lost 3 bases, and 13 bases lay between the germline ends. CDR3 DNA: TGTGCCAGCAGCTTAAGACCAAACCCTAACTACGAGCAGTACTTC. Its translation is CASSLRPNPNYEQYF.

V usage is TRBV10-3 and J usage is TRBJ2-3; TRBD2 agrees at 14 bases. CDR3 length: 18 residues. Losses at the gene ends were 2 bases for V and 8 bases for J; bases not matched to a gene: 12. Germline CDR1 and CDR2: ENHRY and SYGVKD. CDR3: CAISEPGTSGSFGGTQYF. The CDR3 bases are TGTGCCATCAGTGAGCCCGGGACTAGCGGGAGTTTTGGAGGTACGCAGTATTTT.

DNA of the CDR3: TGTGCCAGCAGCATGGGACTAGCGGGATTGGGCAATGAGCAGTTCTTC. Protein sequence: CASSMGLAGLGNEQFF. The V and J genes are TRBV5-4 and TRBJ2-1, with TRBD2 identical over 13 bases. This CDR3 spans 16 amino acids. J lost 6 bases, V lost 4 bases, and 7 bases had no gene match. Per the germline V gene, CDR1 is SGHNT and CDR2 is YYREEE (reference sequence).

The table lists this clone with a few counts. This chain links TRBV21-1 with TRBJ1-2. TRBV21-1 is shown as a pseudogene. The CDR3 contains 15 residues. In nucleotides, the CDR3 is TGTGCCAGCAGCAATCGGCTCCCGGGCGGCTATGGCTACACCTTC. It specifies CASSNRLPGGYGYTF.

This clone appeared a single time. The chain recombines TRBV6-6 with TRBJ2-2, with D perhaps TRBD1 (5 bases). The CDR3 is 15 amino acids. From germline, CDR1 is MNHNY and CDR2 SVGAGI (reference sequence). V was cut by 8 bases and J by 1 base, with 14 bases left in between. The CDR3: CASERRRGNTGELFF. The CDR3 DNA reads TGTGCCAGCGAACGGCGAAGGGGGAACACCGGGGAGCTGTTTTTT.

In this sample, this clone turned up many times. V and J are TRBV30 and TRBJ2-1, with 7 bases lining up with TRBD1. From germline, CDR1 is GTSNPN and CDR2 SVGIG (reference sequence). The trim removed 2 bases at V and 16 bases at J, leaving 14 bases unmatched. The length of the CDR3 is 13 residues. The CDR3 DNA reads as TGTGCCTGGAGTCTTCCGACAGGGATCCTACGATTCTTC. Protein: CAWSLPTGILRFF.

This chain joins TRBV6-2 or TRBV6-3 and TRBJ2-1; D may be TRBD1 or TRBD2 (5 bases each). The germline V and J ends were trimmed by 6 bases and 8 bases, with 17 bases remaining between them. This CDR3 contains 14 residues. Germline CDR1 and CDR2: MNHEY and SVGEGT. The CDR3 spells CASSPGRGLHEQFF. The CDR3, as DNA: TGTGCCAGCAGCCCAGGACGGGGCCTCCATGAGCAGTTCTTC.

The V call is TRBV19, the J call TRBJ2-6; TRBD1 matches at 8 bases. The length of the CDR3 is 16 residues. Germline lookup yields CDR1 LNHDA and CDR2 SQIVND (reference sequence). Losses at the gene ends were 6 bases for V and 0 bases for J; bases not matched to a gene: 4. CDR3 sequence reads: CASSPDRDSGANVLTF. CDR3 sequence (DNA): TGTGCCAGTAGCCCGGACAGGGACTCTGGGGCCAACGTCCTGACTTTC.

The V gene is TRBV5-1, the J gene TRBJ2-2, with 9 positions matching TRBD2. CDR1 and CDR2 from the germline V gene are SGHRS and YFSETQ. The CDR3 runs 14 residues. V lost 7 bases to trimming and J lost 1 base; unmatched junction nucleotides: 2. CDR3 DNA sequence: TGCGCCAGCGAGCGGGAGGAGAACACCGGGGAGCTGTTTTTT. This codes for CASEREENTGELFF.

The genes are TRBV9 and TRBJ1-6, with D perhaps TRBD1 (5 bases). The CDR3 covers 13 residues. CDR1 and CDR2 from the germline V gene are SGDLS and YYNGEE. Trimming took 4 bases from V and 8 from J, leaving 10 bases between them. CDR3 DNA sequence: TGTGCCAGCAGCTCCCGGGGGGATTCACCCCTCCACTTT. Translation gives CASSSRGDSPLHF.

J is TRBJ1-2 and V is TRBV5-4; 7 bases are a match to TRBD1. V shed 1 base and J 8 bases; nucleotides not matched to a gene: 11. The CDR3 loop spans 15 amino acids. Germline assignment: CDR1 SGHNT and CDR2 YYREEE (reference sequence). Here the CDR3 DNA reads TGTGCCAGCAGCTTGCGAACCCAGGACAGGAACGGCTACACCTTC. As protein: CASSLRTQDRNGYTF.

In this sample, this clone turned up once. J is TRBJ2-7 and V is TRBV29-1; either TRBD1 or TRBD2 may supply D (7 bases each). This CDR3 has 13 amino acids. Trimming took off 3 bases at V and 3 bases at J, with 12 bases between the two ends. Germline loops: CDR1 SQVTM, CDR2 ANQGSEA. The CDR3 loop reads CSVEPGGGYEQYF. CDR3 DNA: TGCAGCGTTGAGCCAGGGGGGGGCTACGAGCAGTACTTC.

The chain employs TRBV7-2 and TRBJ2-1, with 14 bases aligning to TRBD2. V lost 1 base, J lost 7 bases, and 9 bases stayed unmatched. From germline, CDR1 is SGHTA and CDR2 FQGNSA. The CDR3 length is 18 residues. CDR3 DNA: TGTGCCAGCAGCTTAGACCGGGGGACTAGCGGGAGTGTGAATGAGCAGTTCTTC. Protein product: CASSLDRGTSGSVNEQFF.

The CDR3 reads CASSQETFYYEQYF. The CDR3 bases are TGTGCCAGCAGCCAAGAAACATTCTACTACGAGCAGTACTTC. The chain employs TRBV3-1 (or the pseudogene TRBV3-2) and TRBJ2-7; the D is unclear. Between the trimmed V and J ends, which lost 0 bases and 3 bases, there was a span of 9 bases. Germline CDR1 and CDR2: LGHDT and YNNKEL (reference sequence). The length of the CDR3 is 14 residues.